The entry below gives a single T cell receptor (beta chain) sequence along with its context. Its antigen remains unidentified. The CDR3 sequence is 20 residues long. Per germline, CDR1 MGHRA and CDR2 YSYEKL. V was clipped by 3 bases and J by 0 bases; unmatched bases: 12. The record originates from a study of T cell responses to AZD1222 COVID-19 vaccine. Study results and limitations: Every sample of the repertoires postdated the peak T cell response. Reportedly, nearly half of unique spike TCRs recognized epitopes outside B.1.351/B.1.1.7 mutations. At baseline, seropositivity was found in only a handful of AZD1222 recipients. White British people made up most donors, females outnumbered males, and clonal diversity was possibly underestimated.

Profiled with immunoSEQ multiplex PCR; TCRdb holds only in-frame clones, not every one. The table shows 130,000 to 150,000 clones, with 80% to 90% occurring only once. The sample here was peripheral blood, taken on day 0 of AZD1222 vaccination. This chain connects TRBV4-1 to TRBJ2-1, with TRBD2 identical over 12 bases. The TCR originated in an adult in good health. DNA of the CDR3: TGCGCCAGCAGCCATTTTGGACTAGCGGGATCAAGAAGCTCCTACAATGAGCAGTTCTTC. Protein sequence: CASSHFGLAGSRSSYNEQFF.